The clone carrying this T cell receptor beta chain was picked up many times. Its matching antigen is unknown. Since it is a stray read in a library aimed at alpha chains, this beta chain has a size that is not meaningful. On each TCR cDNA molecule, a unique molecular identifier was present. TCRdb analysed the 5' RACE reads with MiXCR anew, one entry per CDR3 protein. The sample holds 16,000 or so distinct CDR3 sequences, roughly 7% seen once. The source of the sample is a study of spatial heterogeneity in lung cancer. The study, taken as a whole, reports: Expanded intratumoral alpha and beta TCR counts tracked tumor mutation counts.

Germline V gives CDR1 SGHAT, CDR2 FQNNGV. Trimming left V 5 bases short and J 5 bases short, with 16 bases between. The CDR3 is 15 residues long. Time point meaning: sample taken at primary tumor resection. There were 72 donors, all of them untreated patients with early-stage non-small cell lung cancer. The clonotype comes from a female donor with early-stage non-small cell lung cancer. The V and J genes are TRBV11-2 and TRBJ2-1; D is perhaps TRBD1 (6 bases). The sequences come from lung tumor tissue, collected at surgery. The CDR3 sequence is CASSLIGWTDNEQFF. The DNA of the CDR3 is TGTGCCAGCAGCCTGATTGGATGGACAGACAATGAGCAGTTCTTC.